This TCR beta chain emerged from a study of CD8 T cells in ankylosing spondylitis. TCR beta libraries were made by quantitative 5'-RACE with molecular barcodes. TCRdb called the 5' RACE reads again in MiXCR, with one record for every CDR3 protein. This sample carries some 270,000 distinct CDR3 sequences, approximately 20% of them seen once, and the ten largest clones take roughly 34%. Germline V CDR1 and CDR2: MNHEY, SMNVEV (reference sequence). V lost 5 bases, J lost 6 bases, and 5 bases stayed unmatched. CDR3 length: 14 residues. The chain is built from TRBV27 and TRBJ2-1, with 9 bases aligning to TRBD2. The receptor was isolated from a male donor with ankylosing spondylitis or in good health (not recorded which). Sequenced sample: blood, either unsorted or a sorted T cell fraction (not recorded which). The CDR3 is CASSPQTSGNEQFF. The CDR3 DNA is TGTGCCAGCAGTCCCCAGACTAGCGGCAATGAGCAGTTCTTC.